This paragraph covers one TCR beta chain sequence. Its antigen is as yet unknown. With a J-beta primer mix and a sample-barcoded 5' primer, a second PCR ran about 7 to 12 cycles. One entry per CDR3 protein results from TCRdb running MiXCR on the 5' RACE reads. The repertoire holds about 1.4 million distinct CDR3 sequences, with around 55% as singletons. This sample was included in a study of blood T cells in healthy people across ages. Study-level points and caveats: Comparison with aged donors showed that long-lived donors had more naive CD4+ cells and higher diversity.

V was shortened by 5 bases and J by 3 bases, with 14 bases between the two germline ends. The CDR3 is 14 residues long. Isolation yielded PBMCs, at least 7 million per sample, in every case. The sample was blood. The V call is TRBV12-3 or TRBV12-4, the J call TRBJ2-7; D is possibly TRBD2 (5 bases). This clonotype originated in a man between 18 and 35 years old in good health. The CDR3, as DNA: TGTGCCAGCAGTCCGGCCAGCCGGGGCTACGAGCAGTACTTC. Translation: CASSPASRGYEQYF.